This TCR beta chain was identified during a study of monozygotic twins with inflammatory bowel disease. Study results and limitations: Especially with disease activity, IBD patients had fewer clonotypes in common with others than healthy twins did.

TCRdb reprocessed the 5' RACE reads, with one entry per CDR3 protein and no DNA. The sample table sets out about 380,000 distinct CDR3 sequences. For this clonotype: The antigen is undetermined.

CDR1 and CDR2 (germline): SGHKS, YYEKEE (reference sequence). CDR3 length: 15 amino acids. Blood was drawn once per donor, and each sample measured 2 to 3 ml. Input material: blood. The chain joins TRBV5-5 to TRBJ2-5; TCRdb returns TRBD2, unconfirmable since there is no DNA. This clonotype was obtained from a human donor with ulcerative colitis or Crohn's disease, or a healthy co-twin of an affected twin (not recorded which). This chain's CDR3 is CASSPLRGAGETQYF.